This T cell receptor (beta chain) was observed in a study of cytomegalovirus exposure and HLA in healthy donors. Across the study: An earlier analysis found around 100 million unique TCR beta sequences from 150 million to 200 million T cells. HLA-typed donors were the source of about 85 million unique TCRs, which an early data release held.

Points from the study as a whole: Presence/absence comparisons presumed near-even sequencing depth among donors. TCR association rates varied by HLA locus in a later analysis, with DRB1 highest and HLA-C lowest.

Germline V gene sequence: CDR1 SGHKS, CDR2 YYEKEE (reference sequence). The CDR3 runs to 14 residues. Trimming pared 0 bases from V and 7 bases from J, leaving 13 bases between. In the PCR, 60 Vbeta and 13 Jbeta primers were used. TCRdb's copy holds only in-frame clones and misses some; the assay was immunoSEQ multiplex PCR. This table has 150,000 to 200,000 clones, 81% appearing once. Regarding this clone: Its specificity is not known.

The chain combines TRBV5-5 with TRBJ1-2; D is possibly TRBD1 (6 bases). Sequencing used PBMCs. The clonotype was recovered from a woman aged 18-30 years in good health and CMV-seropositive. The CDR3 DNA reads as TGTGCCAGCAGCTTGGTGCAGGGGTGGGGTGGCTACACCTTC. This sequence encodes CASSLVQGWGGYTF.